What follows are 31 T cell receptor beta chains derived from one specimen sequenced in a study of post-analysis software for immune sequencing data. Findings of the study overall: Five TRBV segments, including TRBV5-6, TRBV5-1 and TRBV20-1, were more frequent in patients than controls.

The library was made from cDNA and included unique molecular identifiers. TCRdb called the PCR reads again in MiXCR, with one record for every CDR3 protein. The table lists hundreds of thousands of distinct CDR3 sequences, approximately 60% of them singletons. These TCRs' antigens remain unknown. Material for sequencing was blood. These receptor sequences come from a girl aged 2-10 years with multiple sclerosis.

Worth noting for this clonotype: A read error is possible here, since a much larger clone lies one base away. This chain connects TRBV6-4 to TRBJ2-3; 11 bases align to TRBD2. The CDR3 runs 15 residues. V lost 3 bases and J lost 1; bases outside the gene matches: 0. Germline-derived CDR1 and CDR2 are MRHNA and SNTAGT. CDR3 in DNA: TGTGCCAGCAGTGAGACTAGCGGGGGCACAGATACGCAGTATTTT. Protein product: CASSETSGGTDTQYF.

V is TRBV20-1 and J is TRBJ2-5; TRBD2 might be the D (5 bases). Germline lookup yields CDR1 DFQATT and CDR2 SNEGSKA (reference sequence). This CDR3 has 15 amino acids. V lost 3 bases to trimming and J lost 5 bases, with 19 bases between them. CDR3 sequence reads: CSASSGRDTLETQYF. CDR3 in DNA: TGCAGTGCTAGCTCGGGCCGGGATACACTGGAGACCCAGTACTTC.

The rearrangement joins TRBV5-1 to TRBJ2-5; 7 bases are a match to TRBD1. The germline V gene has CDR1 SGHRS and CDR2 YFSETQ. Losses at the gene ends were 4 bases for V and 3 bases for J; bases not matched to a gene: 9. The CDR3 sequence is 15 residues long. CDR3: CASSTWDRDEETQYF. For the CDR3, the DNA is TGCGCCAGCAGCACCTGGGACAGAGATGAAGAGACCCAGTACTTC.

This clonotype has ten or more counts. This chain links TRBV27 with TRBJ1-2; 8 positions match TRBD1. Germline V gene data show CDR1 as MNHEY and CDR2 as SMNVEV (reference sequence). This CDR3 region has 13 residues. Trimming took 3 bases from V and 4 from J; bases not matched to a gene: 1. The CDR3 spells CASSFGQGYGYTF. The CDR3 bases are TGTGCCAGCAGTTTTGGACAGGGCTATGGCTACACCTTC.

Here the CDR3 reads CSADRAPTDTQYF. The CDR3 DNA sequence: TGCAGTGCTGACAGGGCCCCCACAGATACGCAGTATTTT. V gene TRBV20-1 combines with J gene TRBJ2-3, with 7 bases that match TRBD1. Germline CDR1 and CDR2: DFQATT and SNEGSKA (reference sequence). The length of the CDR3 is 13 residues. The V gene end was trimmed by 5 bases and the J gene end by 2 bases; junction bases not matched to a gene: 4.

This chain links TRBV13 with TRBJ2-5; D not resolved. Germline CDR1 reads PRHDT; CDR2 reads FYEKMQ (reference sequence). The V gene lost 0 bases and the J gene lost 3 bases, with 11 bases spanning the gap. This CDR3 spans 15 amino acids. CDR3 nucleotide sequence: TGTGCCAGCAGCTTAGGAAGGCAGCTAAAAGAGACCCAGTACTTC. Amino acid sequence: CASSLGRQLKETQYF.

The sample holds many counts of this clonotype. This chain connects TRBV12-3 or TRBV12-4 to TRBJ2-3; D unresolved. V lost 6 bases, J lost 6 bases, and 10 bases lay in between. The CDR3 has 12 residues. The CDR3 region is CASSLMADTQYF. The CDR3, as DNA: TGTGCCAGCAGCTTAATGGCGGATACGCAGTATTTT.

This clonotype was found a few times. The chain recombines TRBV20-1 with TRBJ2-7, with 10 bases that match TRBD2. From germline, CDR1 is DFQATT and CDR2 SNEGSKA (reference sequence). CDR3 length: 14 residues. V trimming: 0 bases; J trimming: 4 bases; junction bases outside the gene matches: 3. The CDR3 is CSARDPSGSYEQYF. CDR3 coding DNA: TGCAGTGCTAGAGACCCTAGCGGGAGTTACGAGCAGTACTTC.

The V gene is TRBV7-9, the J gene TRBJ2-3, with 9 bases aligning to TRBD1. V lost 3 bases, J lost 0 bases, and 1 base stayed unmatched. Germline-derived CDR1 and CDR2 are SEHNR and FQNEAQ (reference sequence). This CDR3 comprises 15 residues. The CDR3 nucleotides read TGTGCCAGCAGCTTCGGGACAGGGAGCACAGATACGCAGTATTTT. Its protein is CASSFGTGSTDTQYF.

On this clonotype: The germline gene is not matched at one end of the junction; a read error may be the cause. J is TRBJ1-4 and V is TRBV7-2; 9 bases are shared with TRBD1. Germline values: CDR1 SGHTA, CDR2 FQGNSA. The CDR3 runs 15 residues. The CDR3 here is CASNLQGAPNEKLFF. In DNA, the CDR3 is TGTGCCAGCAACTTACAGGGGGCCCCTAATGAAAAACTGTTTTTT.

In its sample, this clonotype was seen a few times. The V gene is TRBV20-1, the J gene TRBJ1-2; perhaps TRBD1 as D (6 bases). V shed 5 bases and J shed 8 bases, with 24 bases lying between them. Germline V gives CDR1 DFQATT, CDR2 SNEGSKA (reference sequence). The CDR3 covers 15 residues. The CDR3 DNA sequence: TGCAGTGCTCCTCGGGACATGAGAAGTCCTAACGGCTACACCTTC. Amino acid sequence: CSAPRDMRSPNGYTF.

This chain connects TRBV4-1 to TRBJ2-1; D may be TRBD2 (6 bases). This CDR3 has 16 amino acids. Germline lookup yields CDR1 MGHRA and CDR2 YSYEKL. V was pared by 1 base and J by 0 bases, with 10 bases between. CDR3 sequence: CASSQGAGPSYNEQFF. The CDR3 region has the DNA TGCGCCAGCAGCCAAGGGGCGGGACCCTCCTACAATGAGCAGTTCTTC.

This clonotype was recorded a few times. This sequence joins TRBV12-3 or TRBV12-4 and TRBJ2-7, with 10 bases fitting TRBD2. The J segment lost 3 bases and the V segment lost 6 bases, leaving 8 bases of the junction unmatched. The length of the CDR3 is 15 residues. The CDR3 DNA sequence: TGTGCCAGCAGCCAAACCGGGACTAGCGTCTACGAGCAGTACTTC. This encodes CASSQTGTSVYEQYF.

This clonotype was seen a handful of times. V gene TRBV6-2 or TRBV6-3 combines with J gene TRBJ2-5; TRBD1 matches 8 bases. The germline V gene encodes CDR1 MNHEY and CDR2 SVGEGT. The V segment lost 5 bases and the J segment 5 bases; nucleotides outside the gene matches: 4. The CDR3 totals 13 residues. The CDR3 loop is CASSPGGRETQYF. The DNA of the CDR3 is TGTGCCAGCAGTCCAGGGGGCAGGGAGACCCAGTACTTC.

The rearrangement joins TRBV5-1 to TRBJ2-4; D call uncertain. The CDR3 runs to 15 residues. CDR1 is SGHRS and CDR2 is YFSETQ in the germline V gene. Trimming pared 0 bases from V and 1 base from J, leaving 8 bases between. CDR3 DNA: TGCGCCAGCAGCTTGGTCGGCACGGCCAAAAACATTCAGTACTTC. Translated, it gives CASSLVGTAKNIQYF.

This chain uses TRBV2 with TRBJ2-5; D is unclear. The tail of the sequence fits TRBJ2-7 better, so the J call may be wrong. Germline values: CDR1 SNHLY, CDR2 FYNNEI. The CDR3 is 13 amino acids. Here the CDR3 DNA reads TGTGCCAGCGTCCCAACGATCTCCTACGAGCAGTACTTC. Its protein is CASVPTISYEQYF.

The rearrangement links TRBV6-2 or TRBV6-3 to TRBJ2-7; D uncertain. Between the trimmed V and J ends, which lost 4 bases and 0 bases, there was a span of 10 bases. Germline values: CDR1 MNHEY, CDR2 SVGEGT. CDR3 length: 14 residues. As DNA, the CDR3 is TGTGCCAGCAGTTGTGACTCCAGCTCCTACGAGCAGTACTTC. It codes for CASSCDSSSYEQYF.

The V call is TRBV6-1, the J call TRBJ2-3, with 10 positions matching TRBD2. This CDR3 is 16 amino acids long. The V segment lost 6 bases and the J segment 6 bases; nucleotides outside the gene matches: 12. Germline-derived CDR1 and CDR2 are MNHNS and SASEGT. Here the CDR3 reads CASSPGLAAQVDTQYF. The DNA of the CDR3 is TGTGCCAGCAGCCCCGGACTAGCGGCTCAGGTGGATACGCAGTATTTT.

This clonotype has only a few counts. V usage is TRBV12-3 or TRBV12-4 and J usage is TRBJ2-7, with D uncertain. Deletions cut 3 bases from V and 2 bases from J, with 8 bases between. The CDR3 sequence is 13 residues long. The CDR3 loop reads CASSFYGTYEQYF. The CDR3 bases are TGTGCCAGCAGTTTCTACGGTACCTACGAGCAGTACTTC.

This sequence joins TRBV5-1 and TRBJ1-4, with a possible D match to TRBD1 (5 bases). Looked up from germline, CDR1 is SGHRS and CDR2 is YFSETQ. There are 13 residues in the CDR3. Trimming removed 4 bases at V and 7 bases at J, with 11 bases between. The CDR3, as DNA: TGCGCCAGCAGCCGGGGCGGGATTGAAAAACTGTTTTTT. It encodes CASSRGGIEKLFF.

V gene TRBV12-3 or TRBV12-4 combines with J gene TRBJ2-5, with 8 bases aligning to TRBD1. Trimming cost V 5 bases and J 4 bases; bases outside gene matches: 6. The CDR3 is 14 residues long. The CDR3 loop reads CASSPTGVRETQYF. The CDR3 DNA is TGTGCCAGCAGTCCGACAGGGGTGAGAGAGACCCAGTACTTC.

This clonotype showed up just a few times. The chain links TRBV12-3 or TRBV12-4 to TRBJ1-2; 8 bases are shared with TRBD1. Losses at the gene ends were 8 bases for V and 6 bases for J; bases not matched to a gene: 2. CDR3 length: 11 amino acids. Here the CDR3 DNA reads TGTGCCAGCGGCAGGGGGCATGGCTACACCTTC. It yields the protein CASGRGHGYTF.

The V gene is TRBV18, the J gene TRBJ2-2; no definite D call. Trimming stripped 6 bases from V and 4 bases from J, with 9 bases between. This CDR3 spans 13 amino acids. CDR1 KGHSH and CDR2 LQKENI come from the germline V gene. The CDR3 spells CASSPVTTGELFF. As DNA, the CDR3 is TGTGCCAGCTCGCCAGTGACCACCGGGGAGCTGTTTTTT.

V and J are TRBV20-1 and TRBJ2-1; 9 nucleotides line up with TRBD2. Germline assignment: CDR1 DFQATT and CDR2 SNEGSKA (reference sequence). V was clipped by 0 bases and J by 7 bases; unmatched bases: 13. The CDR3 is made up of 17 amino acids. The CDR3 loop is CSARDRKASGMGNEQFF. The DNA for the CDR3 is TGCAGTGCTAGAGATCGAAAGGCTAGCGGGATGGGGAATGAGCAGTTCTTC.

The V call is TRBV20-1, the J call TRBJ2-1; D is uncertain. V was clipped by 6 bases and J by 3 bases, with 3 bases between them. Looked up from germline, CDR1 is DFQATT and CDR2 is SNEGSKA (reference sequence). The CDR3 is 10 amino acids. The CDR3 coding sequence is TGCAGTGCCCTCTACAATGAGCAGTTCTTC. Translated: CSALYNEQFF.

The CDR3 is CASSPSTGDGYTF. The CDR3 DNA sequence: TGTGCCAGCTCACCATCTACAGGGGATGGCTACACCTTC. The chain links TRBV18 to TRBJ1-2; 7 positions agree with TRBD1. Germline trimming cut 2 bases from V and 6 bases from J; bases unmatched to any gene: 3. This CDR3 spans 13 amino acids. Germline CDR1 and CDR2: KGHSH and LQKENI. Full variable domain (missing parts from reference TRBV18 and TRBJ1-2): NAGVMQNPRHLVRRRGQEARLRCSPMKGHSHVYWYRQLPEEGLKFMVYLQKENIIDESGMPKERFSAEFPKEGPSILRIQQVVRGDSAAYFCASSPSTGDGYTFGSGTRLTVV.

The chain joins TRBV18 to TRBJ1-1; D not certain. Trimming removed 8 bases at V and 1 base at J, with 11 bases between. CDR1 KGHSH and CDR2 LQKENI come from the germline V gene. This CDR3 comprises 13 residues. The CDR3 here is CASHPTENTEAFF. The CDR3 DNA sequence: TGTGCCAGCCACCCCACGGAGAACACTGAAGCTTTCTTT. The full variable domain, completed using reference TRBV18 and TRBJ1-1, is NAGVMQNPRHLVRRRGQEARLRCSPMKGHSHVYWYRQLPEEGLKFMVYLQKENIIDESGMPKERFSAEFPKEGPSILRIQQVVRGDSAAYFCASHPTENTEAFFGQGTRLTVV.

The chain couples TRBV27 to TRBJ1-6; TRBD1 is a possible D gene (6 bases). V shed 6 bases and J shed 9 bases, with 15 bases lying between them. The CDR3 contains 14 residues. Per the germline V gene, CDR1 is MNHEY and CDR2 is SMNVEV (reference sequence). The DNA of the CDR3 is TGTGCCAGCAGAAAAACAGGGAATGGTTCACCCCTCCACTTT. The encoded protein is CASRKTGNGSPLHF.

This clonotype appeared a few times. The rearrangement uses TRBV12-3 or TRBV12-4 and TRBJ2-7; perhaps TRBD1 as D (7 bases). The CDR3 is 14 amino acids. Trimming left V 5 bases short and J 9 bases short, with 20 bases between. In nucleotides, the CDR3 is TGTGCCAGCAGTGGAGGGGGCCTGCCGAACCTGCAGTACTTC. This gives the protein CASSGGGLPNLQYF.

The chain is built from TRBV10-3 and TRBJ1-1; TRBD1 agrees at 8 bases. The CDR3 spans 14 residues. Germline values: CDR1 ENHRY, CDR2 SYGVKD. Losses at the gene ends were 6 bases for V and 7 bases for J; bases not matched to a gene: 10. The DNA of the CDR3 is TGTGCCATCAGCTACGGACAGGGTAAAGGTGAAGCTTTCTTT. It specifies CAISYGQGKGEAFF.

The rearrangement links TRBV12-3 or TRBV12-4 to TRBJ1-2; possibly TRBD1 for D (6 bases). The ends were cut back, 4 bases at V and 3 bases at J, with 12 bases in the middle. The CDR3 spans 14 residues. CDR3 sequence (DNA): TGTGCCAGCAGTTACAGGGTTATCGACTATGGCTACACCTTC. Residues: CASSYRVIDYGYTF.